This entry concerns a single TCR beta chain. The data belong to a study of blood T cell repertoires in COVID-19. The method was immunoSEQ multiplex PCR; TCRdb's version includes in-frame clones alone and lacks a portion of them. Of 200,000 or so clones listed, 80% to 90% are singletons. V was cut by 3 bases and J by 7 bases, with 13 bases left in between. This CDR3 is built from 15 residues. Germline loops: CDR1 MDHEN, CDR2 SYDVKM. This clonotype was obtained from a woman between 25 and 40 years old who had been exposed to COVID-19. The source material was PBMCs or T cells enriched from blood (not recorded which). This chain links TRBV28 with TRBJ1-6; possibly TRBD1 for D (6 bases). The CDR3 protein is CASSFIGGQNSPLHF. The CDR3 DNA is TGTGCCAGCAGTTTCATCGGGGGGCAAAATTCACCCCTCCACTTT.